A selection of T cell receptor beta chains follows, all from one sample in a study of cytomegalovirus exposure and HLA in healthy donors. TCRdb's copy holds only in-frame clones and misses some; the assay was immunoSEQ multiplex PCR. The table has about 120,000 clones, approximately 80% seen once. Sequenced material: PBMCs. The receptors stem from a male donor in good health and CMV-seronegative. CDR3s include the opening cysteine and the closing phenylalanine or tryptophan. A D gene is named only where the DNA matches it firmly. The size entry is marked missing in some rows and otherwise reads once, few, many or a size class.

J gene: TRBJ2-7; D gene: -; V gene: TRBV6-6; clone size: -; CDR3 DNA: TGTGCCAGCAGTTACTCGTCAGGGGTAAGCTCCTACGAGCAGTACTTC; CDR3 protein: CASSYSSGVSSYEQYF
J gene: TRBJ2-6; D gene: TRBD2; V gene: TRBV7-9; clone size: -; CDR3 DNA: TGTGCCAGCAGGGTTCCGCGGGGGGGCGGCTCTGGGGCCAACGTCCTGACTTTC; CDR3 protein: CASRVPRGGGSGANVLTF
J gene: TRBJ2-1; D gene: -; V gene: TRBV7-3; clone size: -; CDR3 DNA: TGTGCCAGCAGCTCCCAGTGGGCCCCCTCCTACAATGAGCAGTTCTTC; CDR3 protein: CASSSQWAPSYNEQFF
J gene: TRBJ2-1; D gene: -; V gene: TRBV27; clone size: -; CDR3 DNA: TGTGCCAGCAGTTTAAGGAAGGCAGGGGGGTACAATGAGCAGTTCTTC; CDR3 protein: CASSLRKAGGYNEQFF
J gene: TRBJ2-5; D gene: TRBD2; V gene: TRBV27; clone size: -; CDR3 DNA: TGTGCCAGCAAAGGGGTCTTTGGGGGGGGTTTGGGAGAGACCCAGTACTTC; CDR3 protein: CASKGVFGGGLGETQYF
J gene: TRBJ2-7; D gene: -; V gene: TRBV18; clone size: -; CDR3 DNA: TGTGCCAGCTCACCATCACGGACATTCTACGAGCAGTACTTC; CDR3 protein: CASSPSRTFYEQYF
J gene: TRBJ2-7; D gene: -; V gene: TRBV10-1; clone size: -; CDR3 DNA: TGCGCCAGCAGTGAGTCGGGCAGGAACTACGAGCAGTACTTC; CDR3 protein: CASSESGRNYEQYF
J gene: TRBJ1-4; D gene: TRBD1; V gene: TRBV30; clone size: -; CDR3 DNA: TGTGCCTGGAAGGACAGGGGGACGAAACTGTTTTTT; CDR3 protein: CAWKDRGTKLFF
J gene: TRBJ2-2; D gene: -; V gene: TRBV5-1; clone size: -; CDR3 DNA: TGCGCCAGCAGCTTGAGCGGGTCCGGGGAGCTGTTTTTT; CDR3 protein: CASSLSGSGELFF
J gene: TRBJ2-1; D gene: -; V gene: TRBV27; clone size: -; CDR3 DNA: TGTGCCAGCAGTTTACTACGGGGAAATGAGCAGTTCTTC; CDR3 protein: CASSLLRGNEQFF
J gene: TRBJ2-7; D gene: -; V gene: TRBV13; clone size: -; CDR3 DNA: TGTGCCAGCAGCATTCTCCGGAACAGGGTCTACGAGCAGTACTTC; CDR3 protein: CASSILRNRVYEQYF
J gene: TRBJ2-3; D gene: -; V gene: TRBV7-8; clone size: -; CDR3 DNA: TGTGCCAGCAGCCACAGAAGTTACACAGATACGCAGTATTTT; CDR3 protein: CASSHRSYTDTQYF
J gene: TRBJ2-1; D gene: TRBD2; V gene: TRBV6-4; clone size: -; CDR3 DNA: TGTGCCAGCAGTGACGAGCGGGAGGGCCACAATGAGCAGTTCTTC; CDR3 protein: CASSDEREGHNEQFF
J gene: TRBJ2-7; D gene: TRBD1; V gene: TRBV12-5; clone size: once; CDR3 DNA: TGTGCTAGTGTCCTAAGGGCAGGGGGCTCCTACGAGCAGTACTTC; CDR3 protein: CASVLRAGGSYEQYF
J gene: TRBJ1-2; D gene: -; V gene: TRBV2; clone size: -; CDR3 DNA: TGTGCCAGCAGTGATGAGAGAAACTATGGCTACACCTTC; CDR3 protein: CASSDERNYGYTF
J gene: TRBJ1-3; D gene: -; V gene: TRBV19; clone size: -; CDR3 DNA: TGTGCCAGTAGTAAACAGGGAGCGGGAAACACCATATATTTT; CDR3 protein: CASSKQGAGNTIYF
J gene: TRBJ2-3; D gene: -; V gene: TRBV5-1; clone size: -; CDR3 DNA: TGCGCCAGCTTCGCCGGTGATACGCAGTATTTT; CDR3 protein: CASFAGDTQYF
J gene: TRBJ1-1; D gene: TRBD1; V gene: TRBV6-5; clone size: -; CDR3 DNA: TGTGCCAGCAGGAAAGACAGGGAGAGTCTTGAAGCTTTCTTT; CDR3 protein: CASRKDRESLEAFF
J gene: TRBJ2-1; D gene: TRBD2; V gene: TRBV27; clone size: -; CDR3 DNA: TGTGCCAGCAGTTACCCCCGTGCTAGCGGCTGTGAGCAGTTCTTC; CDR3 protein: CASSYPRASGCEQFF
J gene: TRBJ2-7; D gene: -; V gene: TRBV10-3; clone size: -; CDR3 DNA: TGTGCCATCAGCCTTAGCGGAAAGGGGACCGAGCAGTACTTC; CDR3 protein: CAISLSGKGTEQYF
J gene: TRBJ2-1; D gene: -; V gene: TRBV5-1; clone size: -; CDR3 DNA: TGCGCCAGCAGAGGGGTGAGCTCCTACAATGAGCAGTTCTTC; CDR3 protein: CASRGVSSYNEQFF
J gene: TRBJ2-7; D gene: TRBD2; V gene: TRBV7-9; clone size: -; CDR3 DNA: TGTTCCAGCAGCTCGTCACTCGGGACTAGCGTCTCCTACGAGCAGTACTTC; CDR3 protein: CSSSSSLGTSVSYEQYF
J gene: TRBJ2-7; D gene: TRBD2; V gene: TRBV25-1; clone size: few; CDR3 DNA: TGTGCCAGCAGTAACCCGGGACTAGCCGAAAACGAGCAGTACTTC; CDR3 protein: CASSNPGLAENEQYF
J gene: TRBJ1-5; D gene: TRBD1; V gene: TRBV19; clone size: -; CDR3 DNA: TGTGCCAGTAGTACCAGACCCAAAGGGACAGTCAGCCTCAATCAGCCCCAGCATTTT; CDR3 protein: CASSTRPKGTVSLNQPQHF
J gene: TRBJ2-7; D gene: TRBD2; V gene: TRBV6-6; clone size: -; CDR3 DNA: TGTGCCAGCAGTCACGGGGGGGGCCAGTACTTC; CDR3 protein: CASSHGGGQYF
J gene: TRBJ2-3; D gene: TRBD2; V gene: TRBV19; clone size: few; CDR3 DNA: TGTGCCAGTGTAGCGGGAGGGCCCACAGATACGCAGTATTTT; CDR3 protein: CASVAGGPTDTQYF
J gene: TRBJ2-7; D gene: -; V gene: TRBV4-1; clone size: few; CDR3 DNA: TGCGCCAGCAGCCAAGTCAGCGGGCCCTACGAGCAGTACTTC; CDR3 protein: CASSQVSGPYEQYF
J gene: TRBJ1-5; D gene: -; V gene: TRBV27; clone size: -; CDR3 DNA: TGTGCCAGCAGTAGCGGGATGGCCCAGCATTTT; CDR3 protein: CASSSGMAQHF
J gene: TRBJ1-2; D gene: TRBD1; V gene: TRBV30; clone size: -; CDR3 DNA: TGTGCCTGGAGTGTAGACCCCCGCGGGACAGGGTACGGCTACACCTTC; CDR3 protein: CAWSVDPRGTGYGYTF
J gene: TRBJ2-1; D gene: -; V gene: TRBV5-4; clone size: -; CDR3 DNA: TGTGCCAGCAGCTTTAATAATGAGCAGTTCTTC; CDR3 protein: CASSFNNEQFF
J gene: TRBJ2-7; D gene: -; V gene: TRBV30; clone size: -; CDR3 DNA: TGTAACCACCTACAGGGTTTCTCCTACGAGCAGTACTTC; CDR3 protein: CNHLQGFSYEQYF
J gene: TRBJ2-1; D gene: -; V gene: TRBV5-1; clone size: -; CDR3 DNA: TGCGCCAGCAGGGACAACTCACTTGGCGATGAGCAGTTCTTC; CDR3 protein: CASRDNSLGDEQFF
J gene: TRBJ1-1; D gene: TRBD1; V gene: TRBV6-4; clone size: -; CDR3 DNA: TGTGCCAGCAGAGACAGTACAGGGGGAAGGAATGAAGCTTTCTTT; CDR3 protein: CASRDSTGGRNEAFF
J gene: TRBJ1-1; D gene: TRBD1; V gene: TRBV5-6; clone size: -; CDR3 DNA: TGTGCCAGCAGCTTCGACAGGGTAAACACTGAAGCTTTCTTT; CDR3 protein: CASSFDRVNTEAFF
J gene: TRBJ1-4; D gene: -; V gene: TRBV5-5; clone size: few; CDR3 DNA: TGTGCCAGCAGGGACATCGAAAATGAAAAACTGTTTTTT; CDR3 protein: CASRDIENEKLFF
J gene: TRBJ2-7; D gene: -; V gene: TRBV28; clone size: -; CDR3 DNA: TGTGCCAGCACGAGTGACGAGCAGTACTTC; CDR3 protein: CASTSDEQYF
J gene: TRBJ1-1; D gene: TRBD1; V gene: TRBV10-3; clone size: few; CDR3 DNA: TGTGCCACCAGCCAGGGGGCTACTGAAGCTTTCTTT; CDR3 protein: CATSQGATEAFF
J gene: TRBJ1-2; D gene: TRBD1; V gene: TRBV7-2; clone size: -; CDR3 DNA: TGTGCCAGCAGCCATCCGGGACAGTTCTATGGCTACACCTTC; CDR3 protein: CASSHPGQFYGYTF
J gene: TRBJ2-5; D gene: -; V gene: TRBV5-8; clone size: -; CDR3 DNA: TGTGCCAGCAGCCCCCCTGGCAGTGCCCAAGAGACCCAGTACTTC; CDR3 protein: CASSPPGSAQETQYF
J gene: TRBJ2-3; D gene: TRBD2; V gene: TRBV7-8; clone size: -; CDR3 DNA: TGTGCCAGCAGCCGACGACTAGCGGGAAGCACAGATACGCAGTATTTT; CDR3 protein: CASSRRLAGSTDTQYF
J gene: TRBJ2-6; D gene: TRBD2; V gene: TRBV5-1; clone size: once; CDR3 DNA: TGCGCCAGCAGCCGCACCCCCTACCCGGGACTAGCGACGAGCTCTGGGGCCAACGGCCTGACTTTC; CDR3 protein: CASSRTPYPGLATSSGANGLTF
J gene: TRBJ2-3; D gene: -; V gene: TRBV5-5; clone size: -; CDR3 DNA: TGTGCCAGCAGCTTGGCAGGGGTCACAGATACGCAGTATTTT; CDR3 protein: CASSLAGVTDTQYF
J gene: TRBJ1-2; D gene: -; V gene: TRBV6-4; clone size: -; CDR3 DNA: TGTGCCAGCAGACTCACTGCCTCTAACTATGGCTACACCTTC; CDR3 protein: CASRLTASNYGYTF
J gene: TRBJ2-3; D gene: -; V gene: TRBV10-1; clone size: -; CDR3 DNA: TGCGCCAGCAGTGAGTCTCCGGGGTCTAGCACAGATACGCAGTATTTT; CDR3 protein: CASSESPGSSTDTQYF
J gene: TRBJ2-7; D gene: TRBD2; V gene: TRBV9; clone size: once; CDR3 DNA: TGTGCCAGCAGCGCCGGGGGACTAGCGGGTCCGCAGTACTTC; CDR3 protein: CASSAGGLAGPQYF
J gene: TRBJ2-4; D gene: -; V gene: TRBV6-6; clone size: -; CDR3 DNA: TGTGCCAGCAGTTACAAGCTCGGCATTCAGTACTTC; CDR3 protein: CASSYKLGIQYF